This T cell receptor (beta chain) is from a study of regulatory T cells in long-lasting Graves disease. The time point is: persistent/refractory GD, antithyroid drugs over 5 years with positive TRAb. Preparation of the TCR library used RNA extracted from PBMCs. HTBI primers from iRepertoire and Arm-PCR of CDR3 regions yielded the TCR beta libraries. TCRdb processed the multiplex PCR reads anew with MiXCR; each CDR3 protein has one entry. The repertoire holds 650,000 to 850,000 distinct CDR3 sequences, with about 32% as singletons. In this sample, this clonotype turned up a few times. The sequence was collected from a female donor with Graves disease. The specimen comprised peripheral blood mononuclear cells (PBMCs), sampled when the disease was refractory, from a patient treated with antithyroid drugs.

CDR3 nucleotide sequence: TGTGCCAGTAGTGCCAGGACTAGCGGGGACCGGGAGCTGTTTTTT. Translated, it gives CASSARTSGDRELFF. The rearrangement uses TRBV19 and TRBJ2-2; 12 bases fit TRBD2. CDR3 length: 15 amino acids. The V segment lost 5 bases and the J segment 9 bases; nucleotides outside the gene matches: 7. Germline loops: CDR1 LNHDA, CDR2 SQIVND (reference sequence). Full variable domain (remainder filled in from reference TRBV19 and TRBJ2-2): DGGITQSPKYLFRKEGQNVTLSCEQNLNHDAMYWYRQDPGQGLRLIYYSQIVNDFQKGDIAEGYSVSREKKESFPLTVTSAQKNPTAFYLCASSARTSGDRELFFGEGSRLTVL.